Listed below are T cell receptor beta chains from one sample, sequenced in a study of OX40 agonist ivuxolimab in advanced cancers. Only in-frame clones appear in the TCRdb table, and some are missing; sequencing was by immunoSEQ multiplex PCR. The sample consists of approximately 69,000 clones, roughly 85% of them appearing once. The sequencing here drew on CD4+ or CD8+ T cells sorted from blood, taken in a trial of the OX40 agonist ivuxolimab. These receptors were collected from an adult with an advanced solid tumor such as melanoma, head and neck, liver or kidney cancer. CDR3s include the opening cysteine and the closing phenylalanine or tryptophan. Fields, in order: CDR3 length, V gene, J gene, CDR3 protein.

CDR3 length: 14; V gene: TRBV6-1; J gene: TRBJ2-7; CDR3 protein: CASSKDRVEREQYF
CDR3 length: 15; V gene: TRBV7-8; J gene: TRBJ1-2; CDR3 protein: CASSLDRGQVYGYTF
CDR3 length: 12; V gene: TRBV5-5; J gene: TRBJ1-4; CDR3 protein: CASSFRGEKLFF
CDR3 length: 15; V gene: TRBV18; J gene: TRBJ2-5; CDR3 protein: CASSPPGLSWETQYF
CDR3 length: 13; V gene: TRBV5-5; J gene: TRBJ1-2; CDR3 protein: CASSLRGDYGYTF
CDR3 length: 15; V gene: TRBV6-6; J gene: TRBJ2-7; CDR3 protein: CASTSKTGNTYEQYF
CDR3 length: 15; V gene: TRBV5-1; J gene: TRBJ2-2; CDR3 protein: CASSWGTANTGELFF
CDR3 length: 11; V gene: TRBV28; J gene: TRBJ1-5; CDR3 protein: CASSLNQPQHF
CDR3 length: 15; V gene: TRBV30; J gene: TRBJ1-3; CDR3 protein: CAWSEDSHSGNTIYF
CDR3 length: 15; V gene: TRBV5-1; J gene: TRBJ2-3; CDR3 protein: CASSLWASRTDTQYF
CDR3 length: 14; V gene: TRBV30; J gene: TRBJ2-4; CDR3 protein: CAWAGGASKNIQYF
CDR3 length: 15; V gene: TRBV27; J gene: TRBJ2-7; CDR3 protein: CASSDWGAGWYEQYF
CDR3 length: 18; V gene: TRBV5-4; J gene: TRBJ1-3; CDR3 protein: CASSTNYISPSSGNTIYF
CDR3 length: 14; V gene: TRBV7-6; J gene: TRBJ2-7; CDR3 protein: CASSLGTDSYEQYF
CDR3 length: 13; V gene: TRBV29-1; J gene: TRBJ2-5; CDR3 protein: CSVGTGGQETQYF
CDR3 length: 13; V gene: TRBV29-1; J gene: TRBJ1-2; CDR3 protein: CSCGEGANYGYTF
CDR3 length: 14; V gene: TRBV5-1; J gene: TRBJ2-3; CDR3 protein: CASSLRLSTDTQYF
CDR3 length: 15; V gene: TRBV6-5; J gene: TRBJ2-1; CDR3 protein: CASSHKRISYNEQFF
CDR3 length: 15; V gene: TRBV2; J gene: TRBJ2-3; CDR3 protein: CASRGTGGFADTQYF
CDR3 length: 15; V gene: TRBV5-4; J gene: TRBJ1-3; CDR3 protein: CASSFLGGSRNTIYF
CDR3 length: 15; V gene: TRBV28; J gene: TRBJ1-5; CDR3 protein: CASSTQGVSNQPQHF
CDR3 length: 12; V gene: TRBV2; J gene: TRBJ1-2; CDR3 protein: CASRWDRGGYTF
CDR3 length: 11; V gene: TRBV5-1; J gene: TRBJ2-7; CDR3 protein: CASMGAREQYF
CDR3 length: 12; V gene: TRBV19; J gene: TRBJ2-7; CDR3 protein: CASSDRGYEQYF
CDR3 length: 13; V gene: TRBV5-4; J gene: TRBJ2-3; CDR3 protein: CASARGGTDTQYF
CDR3 length: 13; V gene: TRBV6-5; J gene: TRBJ1-1; CDR3 protein: CASSYSSRSEAFF
CDR3 length: 13; V gene: TRBV5-5; J gene: TRBJ2-2; CDR3 protein: CATKLEGTGELFF
CDR3 length: 16; V gene: TRBV5-4; J gene: TRBJ2-7; CDR3 protein: CASSPGLAVDSYEQYF
CDR3 length: 14; V gene: TRBV19; J gene: TRBJ1-4; CDR3 protein: CASSRGRVNEKLFF
CDR3 length: 16; V gene: TRBV5-1; J gene: TRBJ2-3; CDR3 protein: CASSLPRTSSPDTQYF
CDR3 length: 17; V gene: TRBV15; J gene: TRBJ1-5; CDR3 protein: CATSRGQPPLNNQPQHF
CDR3 length: 14; V gene: TRBV19; J gene: TRBJ1-1; CDR3 protein: CASIRQEGYTEAFF
CDR3 length: 16; V gene: TRBV19; J gene: TRBJ2-6; CDR3 protein: CASSIVGISGANVLTF
CDR3 length: 17; V gene: TRBV5-1; J gene: TRBJ2-5; CDR3 protein: CASRGTSGRPSQETQYF
CDR3 length: 13; V gene: TRBV15; J gene: TRBJ1-2; CDR3 protein: CATGQGAQNGYTF
CDR3 length: 14; V gene: TRBV7-3; J gene: TRBJ2-3; CDR3 protein: CASSPTGSTDTQYF
CDR3 length: 13; V gene: TRBV7-9; J gene: TRBJ1-3; CDR3 protein: CASSPGGKNTIYF
CDR3 length: 16; V gene: TRBV28; J gene: TRBJ1-4; CDR3 protein: CASSLLSASAMVKLFF
CDR3 length: 16; V gene: TRBV5-1; J gene: TRBJ2-1; CDR3 protein: CASRLGDRGQYNEQFF
CDR3 length: 15; V gene: TRBV19; J gene: TRBJ1-1; CDR3 protein: CASERTGGLNTEAFF
CDR3 length: 16; V gene: TRBV4-3; J gene: TRBJ1-6; CDR3 protein: CASSQEFGVSNSPLHF
CDR3 length: 15; V gene: TRBV2; J gene: TRBJ2-3; CDR3 protein: CASSEEQGSTDTQYF
CDR3 length: 13; V gene: TRBV7-7; J gene: TRBJ2-5; CDR3 protein: CASSYRAGETQYF
CDR3 length: 13; V gene: TRBV13; J gene: TRBJ2-2; CDR3 protein: CASSNQGSGELFF
CDR3 length: 17; V gene: TRBV13; J gene: TRBJ2-1; CDR3 protein: CASSSHLFVGPYNEQFF
CDR3 length: 15; V gene: TRBV28; J gene: TRBJ1-3; CDR3 protein: CASSLGGVAGNTIYF
CDR3 length: 15; V gene: TRBV5-6; J gene: TRBJ2-7; CDR3 protein: CASSSGPGWLREQYF
CDR3 length: 14; V gene: TRBV6-5; J gene: TRBJ2-7; CDR3 protein: CASTMGQEGYEQYF
CDR3 length: 13; V gene: TRBV7-8; J gene: TRBJ2-7; CDR3 protein: CATETGMTYEQYF
CDR3 length: 14; V gene: TRBV6-6; J gene: TRBJ2-5; CDR3 protein: CASSYDSPGETQYF
CDR3 length: 16; V gene: TRBV7-3; J gene: TRBJ2-6; CDR3 protein: CASSLYSRSGANVLTF